This is a list of T cell receptor beta chains from one sample in a study of long-term antiretroviral therapy in people with HIV. Profiled with immunoSEQ multiplex PCR; TCRdb holds only in-frame clones, not every one. Of around 20,000 clones in the sample, approximately 86% were seen once. The input for sequencing was unsorted PBMCs, taken 4 years after starting antiretroviral therapy. These receptors originate from a man aged 18 to 29 with HIV. Each CDR3 is given with its conserved first and last residue. The D gene is left open where the match is weak. The listing skips clone size in some rows; elsewhere it reads once, few, many or a size class.

J,size,V,length,D,DNA,CDR3
TRBJ1-5,-,TRBV28,15,TRBD1,TGTGCCAGCGTGACAGGGGTTCAAAGCAATCAGCCCCAGCATTTT,CASVTGVQSNQPQHF
TRBJ2-7,-,TRBV11-2,13,-,TGTGCCAGCAGCTTTACCGCAGGGGCCGAGCAGTACTTC,CASSFTAGAEQYF
TRBJ2-1,-,TRBV5-1,16,-,TGCGCCAGCAGCTCGGTAGCGGCCGACTCCTACAATGAGCAGTTCTTC,CASSSVAADSYNEQFF
TRBJ2-3,-,TRBV7-8,16,TRBD2,TGTGCCAGCAGCTTAGCGGCGGGGGGGCCTGGAGATACGCAGTATTTT,CASSLAAGGPGDTQYF
TRBJ2-7,-,TRBV5-1,13,-,TGCGCCAGCGCGGCGGGACGCTCCTACGAGCAGTACTTC,CASAAGRSYEQYF
TRBJ1-2,-,TRBV4-1,15,-,TGCGCCAGCAGCCCCGGTGGGGGGATTAACTATGGCTACACCTTC,CASSPGGGINYGYTF
TRBJ1-2,-,TRBV18,15,-,TGTGCCAGCTCGCCTACGACTGAAGCTAACTATGGCTACACCTTC,CASSPTTEANYGYTF
TRBJ1-4,-,TRBV5-1,14,TRBD1,TGCGCCAGCAGTCGGACAGGGTTGGATGAAAAACTGTTTTTT,CASSRTGLDEKLFF
TRBJ1-4,-,TRBV18,16,TRBD1,TGTGCCAGCTCACCATCTTCAGGGGGCCAATATGAAAAACTGTTTTTT,CASSPSSGGQYEKLFF
TRBJ2-1,once,TRBV5-1,14,-,TGCGCCAGCAGCTTGGGGGACGGATACAATGAGCAGTTCTTC,CASSLGDGYNEQFF
TRBJ1-2,-,TRBV7-9,17,-,TGTGCCAGCAGCTTAGATGCGCAGGGTCTCGGAGGATATGGCTACACCTTC,CASSLDAQGLGGYGYTF
TRBJ2-4,-,TRBV27,14,-,TGTGCCAGCAACCCGATTCCAGCCAAAAACATTCAGTACTTC,CASNPIPAKNIQYF
TRBJ2-1,-,TRBV5-1,18,-,TGCGCCAGCAGAGTTGTAGGGGGGCCGACGCCGATATACAATGAGCAGTTCTTC,CASRVVGGPTPIYNEQFF
TRBJ2-7,-,TRBV6-6,16,-,TGTGCCAGCAGCCAACGTGGACTCCTCAGCTCCTACGAGCAGTACTTC,CASSQRGLLSSYEQYF
TRBJ2-1,-,TRBV18,15,TRBD2,TGTGCCAGCTCACTCCTAGCGGTTGGGGACAATGAGCAGTTCTTC,CASSLLAVGDNEQFF
TRBJ1-6,-,TRBV5-1,13,-,TGCGCCAGCAGGTACAGGGCGGAGGCACCCCTCCACTTT,CASRYRAEAPLHF
TRBJ2-2,-,TRBV9,15,-,TGTGCCAGCAGCGTAGATCCCTCTAACACCGGGGAGCTGTTTTTT,CASSVDPSNTGELFF
TRBJ1-2,-,TRBV15,14,-,TGTGCCACCAGCAGAGATCCCGGGCTGGGGGGCTACACCTTC,CATSRDPGLGGYTF
TRBJ2-7,-,TRBV6-1,12,-,TGTGCCAGCACGGCAGGAGCCTACGAGCAGTACTTC,CASTAGAYEQYF
TRBJ2-7,-,TRBV5-1,14,-,TGCGCCAGCCGCCCACAAACAGGGTCCGACGAGCAGTACTTC,CASRPQTGSDEQYF